This T cell receptor (beta chain) was sequenced during a study of blood T cell repertoires in COVID-19. Recruited during active infection, patients (from Seattle) were subsequently followed longitudinally. The CDR3 is made up of 17 amino acids. Trimming pared 3 bases from V and 0 bases from J, leaving 17 bases between. The V gene's germline CDR1 is LNHDA and CDR2 SQIVND (reference sequence). In the authors' workflow: Amplified reference gene primers provided the basis for estimating nucleated cell counts. The repertoire was sequenced with immunoSEQ multiplex PCR; TCRdb's copy has only in-frame clones and lacks some. From that table come the V and J calls and clone size; the DNA was used to work out D and trimming. The table has nearly 350,000 clones, over 80% seen once.

The TCR comes from a woman aged 45-65 years with COVID-19, enrolled during active disease. The chain has TRBV19 and TRBJ1-2; tentatively, D is TRBD1 (5 bases). The sequenced material came from peripheral blood. The CDR3 sequence is CASSIFFLGGTNYGYTF. The CDR3 nucleotides are TGTGCCAGTAGTATTTTTTTTCTCGGGGGAACTAACTATGGCTACACCTTC.